This T cell receptor (beta chain) emerged from a study of T cell repertoires in cytomegalovirus infection. Each CDR3 protein gets one entry after TCRdb re-called the reads with MiXCR. This table holds some 350,000 distinct CDR3 sequences, about 27% found once. Germline loops: CDR1 MDHEN, CDR2 SYDVKM. CDR3 length: 13 residues. V lost 3 bases to trimming and J lost 10 bases, with 13 bases between them. Notes on this clonotype: Its target is unknown.

The sequence was collected from a human donor in good health (CMV status not recorded). Some clones in this sample may be carry-over from other donors' samples. The chain is built from TRBV28 and TRBJ1-5; D uncertain. This specimen consisted of cultured PBMCs, obtained from culture after CMV antigen stimulation. CDR3 residues: CASSFGRIDPQHF. The CDR3 DNA reads TGTGCCAGCAGTTTCGGCAGAATCGATCCCCAGCATTTT. Using reference TRBV28 and TRBJ1-5 for the parts outside the CDR3, the full variable domain is DVKVTQSSRYLVKRTGEKVFLECVQDMDHENMFWYRQDPGLGLRLIYFSYDVKMKEKGDIPEGYSVSREKKERFSLILESASTNQTSMYLCASSFGRIDPQHFGDGTRLSIL.